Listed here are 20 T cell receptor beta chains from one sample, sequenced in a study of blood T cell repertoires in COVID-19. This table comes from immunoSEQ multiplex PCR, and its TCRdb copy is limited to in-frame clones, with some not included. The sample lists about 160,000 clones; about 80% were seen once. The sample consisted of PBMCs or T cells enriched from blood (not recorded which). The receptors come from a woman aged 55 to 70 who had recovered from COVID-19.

The CDR3 loop is CASSPAGGTGGSNEKLFF. CDR3 bases: TGCGCCAGCAGCCCTGCGGGCGGGACAGGGGGTTCTAATGAAAAACTGTTTTTT. The V and J genes are TRBV4-1 and TRBJ1-4; 11 nucleotides align to TRBD1. The germline gives CDR1 MGHRA, CDR2 YSYEKL. This CDR3 comprises 18 residues. V was clipped by 4 bases and J by 3 bases; unmatched bases: 10.

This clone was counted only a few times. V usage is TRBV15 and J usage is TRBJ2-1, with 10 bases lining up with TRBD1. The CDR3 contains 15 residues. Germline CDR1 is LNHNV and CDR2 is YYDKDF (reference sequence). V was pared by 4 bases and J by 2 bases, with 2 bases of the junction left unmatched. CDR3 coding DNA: TGTGCCACCAGCAAAGGACAGGGGGCCTACAATGAGCAGTTCTTC. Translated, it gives CATSKGQGAYNEQFF.

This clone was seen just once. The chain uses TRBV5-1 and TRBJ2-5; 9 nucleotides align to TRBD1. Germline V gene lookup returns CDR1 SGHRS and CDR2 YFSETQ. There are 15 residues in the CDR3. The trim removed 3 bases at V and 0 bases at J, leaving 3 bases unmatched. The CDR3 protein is CASSYGQGNQETQYF. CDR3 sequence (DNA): TGCGCCAGCAGCTATGGACAGGGGAACCAAGAGACCCAGTACTTC.

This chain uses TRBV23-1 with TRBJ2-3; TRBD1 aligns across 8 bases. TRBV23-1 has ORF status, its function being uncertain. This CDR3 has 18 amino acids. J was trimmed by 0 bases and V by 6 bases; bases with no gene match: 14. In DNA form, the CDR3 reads TGCGCCAGCAGAAATAGGACAGGGCCCCCCTCTAGCACAGATACGCAGTATTTT. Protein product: CASRNRTGPPSSTDTQYF.

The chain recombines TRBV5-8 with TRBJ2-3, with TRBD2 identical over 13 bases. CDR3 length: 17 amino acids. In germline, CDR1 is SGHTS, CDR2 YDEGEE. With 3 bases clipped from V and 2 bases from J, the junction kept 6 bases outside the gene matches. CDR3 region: CASSSGLAGSDTDTQYF. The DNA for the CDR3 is TGTGCCAGCAGCTCGGGACTAGCGGGGTCCGACACAGATACGCAGTATTTT.

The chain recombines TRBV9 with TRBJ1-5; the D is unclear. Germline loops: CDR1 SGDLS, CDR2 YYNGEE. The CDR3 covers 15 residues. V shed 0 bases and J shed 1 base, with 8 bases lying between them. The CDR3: CASSVGFRSNQPQHF. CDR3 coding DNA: TGTGCCAGCAGCGTAGGCTTCAGGAGCAATCAGCCCCAGCATTTT.

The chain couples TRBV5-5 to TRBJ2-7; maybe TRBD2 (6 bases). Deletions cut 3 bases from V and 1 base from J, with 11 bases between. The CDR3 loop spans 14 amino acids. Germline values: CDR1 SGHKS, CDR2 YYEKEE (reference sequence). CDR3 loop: CASSSQEGSYEQYF. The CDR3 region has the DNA TGTGCCAGCAGCTCCCAGGAGGGGTCCTACGAGCAGTACTTC.

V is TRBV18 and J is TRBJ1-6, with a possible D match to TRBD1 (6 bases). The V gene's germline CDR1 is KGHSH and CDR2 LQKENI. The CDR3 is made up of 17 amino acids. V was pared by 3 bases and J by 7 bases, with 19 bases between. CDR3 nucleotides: TGTGCCAGCTCACCCACGACAGGTCAGGGTGGCAATTCACCCCTCCACTTT. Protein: CASSPTTGQGGNSPLHF.

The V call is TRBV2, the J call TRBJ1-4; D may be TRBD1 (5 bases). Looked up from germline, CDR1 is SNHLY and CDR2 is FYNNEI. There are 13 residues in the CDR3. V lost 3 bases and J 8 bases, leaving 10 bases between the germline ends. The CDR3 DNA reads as TGTGCCAGCAGTGATACAGGTTCCGAAAAACTGTTTTTT. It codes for CASSDTGSEKLFF.

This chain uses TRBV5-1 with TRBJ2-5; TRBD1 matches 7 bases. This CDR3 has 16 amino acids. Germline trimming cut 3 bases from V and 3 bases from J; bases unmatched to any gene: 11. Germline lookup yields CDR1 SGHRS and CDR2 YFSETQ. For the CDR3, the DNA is TGCGCCAGCAGCTCGGTCCCCTCCGGGACAGAAGAGACCCAGTACTTC. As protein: CASSSVPSGTEETQYF.

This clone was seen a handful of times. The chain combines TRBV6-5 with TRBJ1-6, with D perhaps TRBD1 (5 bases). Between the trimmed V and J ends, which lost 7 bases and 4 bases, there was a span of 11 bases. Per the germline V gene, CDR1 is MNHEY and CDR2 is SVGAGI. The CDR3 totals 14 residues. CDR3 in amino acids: CASMVAGYNSPLHF. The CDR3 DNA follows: TGTGCCAGCATGGTGGCAGGGTATAATTCACCCCTCCACTTT.

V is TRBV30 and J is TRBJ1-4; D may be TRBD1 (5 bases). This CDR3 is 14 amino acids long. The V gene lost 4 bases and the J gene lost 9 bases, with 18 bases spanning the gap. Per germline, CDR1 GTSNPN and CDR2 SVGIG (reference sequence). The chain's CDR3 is CAWNSGGGRKKLFF. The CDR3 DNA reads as TGTGCCTGGAATTCTGGGGGGGGGAGGAAAAAACTGTTTTTT. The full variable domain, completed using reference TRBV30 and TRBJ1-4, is SQTIHQWPATLVQPVGSPLSLECTVEGTSNPNLYWYRQAAGRGLQLLFYSVGIGQISSEVPQNLSASRPQDRQFILSSKKLLLSDSGFYLCAWNSGGGRKKLFFGSGTQLSVL.

DNA for the CDR3: TGTGCCACCAGCAGAGAGTTGGGGCCTGGGCTACTCCAAGAGACCCAGTACTTC. Translating gives CATSRELGPGLLQETQYF. The chain has TRBV15 and TRBJ2-5, with D possibly TRBD1 on 5 matching bases. The V and J ends lost 0 bases and 1 base respectively, with 18 bases between them. This CDR3 is built from 18 residues. Germline V lookup: CDR1 LNHNV, CDR2 YYDKDF (reference sequence).

The CDR3 coding sequence is TGTGCCAGCAGCTTAGGGGAAGGGGGCATCCTCTCCTACGAGCAGTACTTC. It specifies CASSLGEGGILSYEQYF. The chain uses TRBV11-2 and TRBJ2-7, with 7 nucleotides matching TRBD1. V was pared by 1 base and J by 0 bases, with 9 bases of the junction left unmatched. The germline CDR1 and CDR2 sequences are SGHAT and FQNNGV. The CDR3 is 17 residues long.

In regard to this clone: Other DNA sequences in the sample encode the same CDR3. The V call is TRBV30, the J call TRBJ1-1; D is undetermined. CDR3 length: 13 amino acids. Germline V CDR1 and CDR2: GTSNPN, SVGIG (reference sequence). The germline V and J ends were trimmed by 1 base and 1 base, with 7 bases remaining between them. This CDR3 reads CAWSGGENTEAFF. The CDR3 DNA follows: TGTGCCTGGAGTGGCGGCGAGAACACTGAAGCTTTCTTT. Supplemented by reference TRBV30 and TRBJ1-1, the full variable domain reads SQTIHQWPATLVQPVGSPLSLECTVEGTSNPNLYWYRQAAGRGLQLLFYSVGIGQISSEVPQNLSASRPQDRQFILSSKKLLLSDSGFYLCAWSGGENTEAFFGQGTRLTVV.

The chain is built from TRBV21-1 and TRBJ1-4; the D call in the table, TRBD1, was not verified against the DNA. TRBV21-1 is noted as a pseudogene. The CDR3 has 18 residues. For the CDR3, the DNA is TGTGCCAGCAGCAAAGCGCGGGACAGGGGTCTCGATAATGAAAAACTGTTTTTT. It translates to CASSKARDRGLDNEKLFF.

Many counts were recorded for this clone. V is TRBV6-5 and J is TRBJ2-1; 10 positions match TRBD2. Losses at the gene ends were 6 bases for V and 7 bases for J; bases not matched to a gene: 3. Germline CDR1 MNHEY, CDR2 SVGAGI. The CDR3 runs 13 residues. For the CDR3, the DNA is TGTGCCAGCAGCCTAGCGGGGGTGAATGAGCAGTTCTTC. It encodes CASSLAGVNEQFF.

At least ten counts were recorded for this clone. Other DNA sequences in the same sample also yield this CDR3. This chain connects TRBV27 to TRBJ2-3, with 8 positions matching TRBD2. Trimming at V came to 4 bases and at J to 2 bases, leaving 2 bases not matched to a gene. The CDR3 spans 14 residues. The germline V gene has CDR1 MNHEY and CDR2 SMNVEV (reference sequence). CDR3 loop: CASSSGLDTDTQYF. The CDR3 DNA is TGTGCCAGCAGTTCGGGACTAGACACAGATACGCAGTATTTT.

This chain's CDR3 is CSAAAGREQFF. CDR3 sequence (DNA): TGCAGTGCTGCCGCAGGGCGGGAGCAGTTCTTC. The chain joins TRBV20-1 to TRBJ2-1; D perhaps matches TRBD1 (5 bases). V was cut by 5 bases and J by 10 bases, with 12 bases left in between. The CDR3 loop spans 11 amino acids. In germline, CDR1 is DFQATT, CDR2 SNEGSKA (reference sequence).

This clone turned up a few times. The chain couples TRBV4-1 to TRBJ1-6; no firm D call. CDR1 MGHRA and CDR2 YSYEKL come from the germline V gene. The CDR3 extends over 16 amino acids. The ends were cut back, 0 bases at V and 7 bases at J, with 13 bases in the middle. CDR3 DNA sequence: TGCGCCAGCAGCCAAGACCCGTGGCCAGGCAATTCACCCCTCCACTTT. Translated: CASSQDPWPGNSPLHF.